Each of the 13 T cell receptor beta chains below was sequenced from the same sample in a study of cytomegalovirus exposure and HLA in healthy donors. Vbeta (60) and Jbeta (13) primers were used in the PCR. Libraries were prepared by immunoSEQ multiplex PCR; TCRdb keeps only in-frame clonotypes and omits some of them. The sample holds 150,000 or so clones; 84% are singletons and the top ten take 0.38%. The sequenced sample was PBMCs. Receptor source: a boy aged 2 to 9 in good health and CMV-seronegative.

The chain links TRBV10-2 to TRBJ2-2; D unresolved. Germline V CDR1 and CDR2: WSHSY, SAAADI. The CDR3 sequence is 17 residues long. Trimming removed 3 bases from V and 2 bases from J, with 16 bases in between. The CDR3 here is CASSETSRFGNTGELFF. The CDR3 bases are TGCGCCAGCAGTGAAACATCTAGGTTCGGAAACACCGGGGAGCTGTTTTTT.

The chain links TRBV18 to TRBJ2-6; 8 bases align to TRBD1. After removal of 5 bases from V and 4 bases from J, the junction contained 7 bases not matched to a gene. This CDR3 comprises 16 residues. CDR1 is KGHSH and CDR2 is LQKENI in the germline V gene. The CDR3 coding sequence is TGTGCCAGCTCATCAATCAGGGGGCCAGGGGCCAACGTCCTGACTTTC. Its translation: CASSSIRGPGANVLTF. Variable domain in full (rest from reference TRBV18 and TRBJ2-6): NAGVMQNPRHLVRRRGQEARLRCSPMKGHSHVYWYRQLPEEGLKFMVYLQKENIIDESGMPKERFSAEFPKEGPSILRIQQVVRGDSAAYFCASSSIRGPGANVLTFGAGSRLTVL.

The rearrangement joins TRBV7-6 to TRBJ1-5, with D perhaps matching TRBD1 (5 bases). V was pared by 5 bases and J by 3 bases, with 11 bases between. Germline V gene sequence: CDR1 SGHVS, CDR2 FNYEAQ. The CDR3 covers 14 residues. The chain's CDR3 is CASSRGEDNQPQHF. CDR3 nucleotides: TGTGCCAGCAGCCGAGGGGAGGACAATCAGCCCCAGCATTTT.

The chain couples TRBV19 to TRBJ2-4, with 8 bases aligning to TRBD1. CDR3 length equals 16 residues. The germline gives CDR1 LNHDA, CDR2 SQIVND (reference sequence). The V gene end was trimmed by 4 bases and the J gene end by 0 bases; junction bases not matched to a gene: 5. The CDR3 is CASSRTGSVAKNIQYF. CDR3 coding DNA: TGTGCCAGTAGTAGGACAGGGAGTGTAGCCAAAAACATTCAGTACTTC.

The CDR3 region is CASSSSGGAIQYF. The DNA for the CDR3 is TGTGCCAGCAGCTCTTCGGGAGGGGCTATTCAGTACTTC. This rearrangement joins TRBV5-5 to TRBJ2-4, with 8 bases matching TRBD2. This CDR3 spans 13 amino acids. Germline loops: CDR1 SGHKS, CDR2 YYEKEE (reference sequence). V lost 3 bases to trimming and J lost 10 bases; unmatched junction nucleotides: 6.

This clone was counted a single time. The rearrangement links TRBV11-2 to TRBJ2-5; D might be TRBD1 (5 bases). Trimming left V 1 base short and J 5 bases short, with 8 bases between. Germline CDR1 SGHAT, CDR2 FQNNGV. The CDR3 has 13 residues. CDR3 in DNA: TGTGCCAGCAGCTTAGGGGCAGGGGAGACCCAGTACTTC. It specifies CASSLGAGETQYF.

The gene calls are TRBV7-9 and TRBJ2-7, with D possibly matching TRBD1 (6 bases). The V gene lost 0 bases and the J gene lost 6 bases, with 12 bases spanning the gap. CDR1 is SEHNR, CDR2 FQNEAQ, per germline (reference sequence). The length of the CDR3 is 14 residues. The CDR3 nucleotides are TGTGCCAGCAGCTTAGCGACAGGAGTTTCCGAGCAGTACTTC. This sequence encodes CASSLATGVSEQYF.

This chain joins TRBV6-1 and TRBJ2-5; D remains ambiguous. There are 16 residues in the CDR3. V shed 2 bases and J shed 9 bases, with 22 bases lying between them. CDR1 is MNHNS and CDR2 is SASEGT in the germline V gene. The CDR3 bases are TGTGCCAGCAGTGAATGGTCTGAGACGCGGTCGAAGCCCCAGTACTTC. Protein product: CASSEWSETRSKPQYF.

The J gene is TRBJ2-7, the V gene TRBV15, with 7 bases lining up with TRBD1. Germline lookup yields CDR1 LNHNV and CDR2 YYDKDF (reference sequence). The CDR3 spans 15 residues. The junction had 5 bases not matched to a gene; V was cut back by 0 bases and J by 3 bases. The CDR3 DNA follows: TGTGCCACCAGCAGAGATTTGTCAGGGGGCTACGAGCAGTACTTC. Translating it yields CATSRDLSGGYEQYF.

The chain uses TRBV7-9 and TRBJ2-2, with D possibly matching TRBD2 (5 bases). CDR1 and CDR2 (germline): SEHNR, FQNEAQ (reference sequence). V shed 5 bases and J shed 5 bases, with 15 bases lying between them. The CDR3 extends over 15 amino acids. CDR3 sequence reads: CASSGSSGYTGELFF. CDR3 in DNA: TGTGCCAGCAGCGGCAGCAGCGGTTATACCGGGGAGCTGTTTTTT. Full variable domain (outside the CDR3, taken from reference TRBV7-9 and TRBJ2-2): DTGVSQNPRHKITKRGQNVTFRCDPISEHNRLYWYRQTLGQGPEFLTYFQNEAQLEKSRLLSDRFSAERPKGSFSTLEIQRTEQGDSAMYLCASSGSSGYTGELFFGEGSRLTVL.

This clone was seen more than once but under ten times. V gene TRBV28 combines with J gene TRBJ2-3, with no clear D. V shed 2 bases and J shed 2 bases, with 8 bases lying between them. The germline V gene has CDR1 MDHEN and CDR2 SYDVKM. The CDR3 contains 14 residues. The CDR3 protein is CASSLRSTTDTQYF. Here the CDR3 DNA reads TGTGCCAGCAGTTTAAGGAGTACCACAGATACGCAGTATTTT.

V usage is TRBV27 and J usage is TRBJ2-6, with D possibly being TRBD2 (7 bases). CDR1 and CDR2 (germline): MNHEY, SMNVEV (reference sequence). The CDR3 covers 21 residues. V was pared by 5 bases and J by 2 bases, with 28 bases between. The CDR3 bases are TGTGCCAGCAGTCCGACATTAGGGGGGGTGCATCTCCTCACTGGGGCCAACGTCCTGACTTTC. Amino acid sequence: CASSPTLGGVHLLTGANVLTF.

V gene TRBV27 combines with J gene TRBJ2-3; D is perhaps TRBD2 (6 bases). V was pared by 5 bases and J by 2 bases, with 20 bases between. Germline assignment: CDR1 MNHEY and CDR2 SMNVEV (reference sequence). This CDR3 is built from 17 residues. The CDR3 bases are TGTGCCAGCAGTCACCAGACTCTAGCGTTGAACACAGATACGCAGTATTTT. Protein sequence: CASSHQTLALNTDTQYF.